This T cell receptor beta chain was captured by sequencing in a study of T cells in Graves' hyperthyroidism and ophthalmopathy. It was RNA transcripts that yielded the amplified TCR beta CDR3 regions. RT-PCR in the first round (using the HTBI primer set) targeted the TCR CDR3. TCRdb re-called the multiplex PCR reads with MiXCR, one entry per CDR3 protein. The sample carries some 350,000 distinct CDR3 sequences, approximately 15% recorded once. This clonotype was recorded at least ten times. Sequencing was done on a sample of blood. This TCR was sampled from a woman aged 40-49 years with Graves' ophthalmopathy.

CDR3 amino acids: CASSALTGGGFQPQHF. In DNA, the CDR3 is TGTGCCAGCAGCGCCCTGACAGGGGGGGGGTTCCAGCCCCAGCATTTT. V is TRBV7-2 and J is TRBJ1-5; 9 positions match TRBD1. Trimming took 5 bases from V and 7 from J; bases not matched to a gene: 12. The germline CDR1 and CDR2 sequences are SGHTA and FQGNSA. The CDR3 has 16 amino acids.